This TCR beta chain was obtained from a study of blood T cell repertoires in COVID-19. V gave up 5 bases and J gave up 5 bases; unmatched junction bases: 10. The CDR3 runs to 15 residues. Germline V gives CDR1 GTSNPN, CDR2 SVGIG (reference sequence). Profiled with immunoSEQ multiplex PCR; TCRdb holds only in-frame clones, not every one. The table shows approximately 150,000 clones, with 65% to 90% occurring only once. The source is a man aged 50 to 59 who had recovered from COVID-19. Input material: PBMCs or T cells enriched from blood (not recorded which). This chain uses TRBV30 with TRBJ2-2; 8 bases are shared with TRBD1. CDR3 loop: CAWAGQGAPTGELFF. CDR3 in DNA: TGTGCCTGGGCTGGACAGGGAGCTCCAACCGGGGAGCTGTTTTTT.